A selection of T cell receptor beta chains follows, all from one sample in a study of cytomegalovirus exposure and HLA in healthy donors. Produced via immunoSEQ multiplex PCR; TCRdb's table is partial and in-frame only. The data contain more than 300,000 clones, roughly 90% of them singletons. Sequenced sample: PBMCs. The receptors derive from a woman younger than 30 in good health and CMV-seronegative. Both conserved end residues are part of each CDR3. The order of the fields is J gene, clone size, D gene, V gene, CDR3 DNA, CDR3 protein. The D gene is left open where the match is weak. The listing skips clone size in some rows; elsewhere it reads once, few, many or a size class.

J gene: TRBJ2-3; clone size: NA; D gene: NA; V gene: TRBV5-6; CDR3 DNA: TGTGCCAGCAGCCGGAAACTACTAAACACAGATACGCAGTATTTT; CDR3 protein: CASSRKLLNTDTQYF
J gene: TRBJ1-4; clone size: NA; D gene: NA; V gene: TRBV14; CDR3 DNA: TGTGCCAGCAGGCATACAGGGTTCGAAGGTGAAAAACTGTTTTTT; CDR3 protein: CASRHTGFEGEKLFF
J gene: TRBJ2-1; clone size: NA; D gene: NA; V gene: TRBV5-1; CDR3 DNA: TGCGCCAGCAGCTTGGCCATCTACAATGAGCAGTTCTTC; CDR3 protein: CASSLAIYNEQFF
J gene: TRBJ2-3; clone size: NA; D gene: NA; V gene: TRBV7-9; CDR3 DNA: TGTGCCAGCAGCTTAGCCACCGGGGGCACAGATACGCAGTATTTT; CDR3 protein: CASSLATGGTDTQYF
J gene: TRBJ1-2; clone size: NA; D gene: NA; V gene: TRBV4-1; CDR3 DNA: TGCGCCAGCAGCCGGGACTCTACGGGGGTTCTGTGGGGCTACACCTTC; CDR3 protein: CASSRDSTGVLWGYTF
J gene: TRBJ1-5; clone size: NA; D gene: NA; V gene: TRBV21-1; CDR3 DNA: TGTGCCATCCCTCGGACAGTGAATCAGCCCCAGCATTTT; CDR3 protein: CAIPRTVNQPQHF
J gene: TRBJ2-7; clone size: once; D gene: NA; V gene: TRBV27; CDR3 DNA: TGTGCCAGCAGTTCTACAGGGATTAGCTCCTACGAGCAGTACTTC; CDR3 protein: CASSSTGISSYEQYF
J gene: TRBJ1-5; clone size: few; D gene: NA; V gene: TRBV2; CDR3 DNA: TGTGCCAGCAGTGATAGGAGGCCTTCCAATCAGCCCCAGCATTTT; CDR3 protein: CASSDRRPSNQPQHF
J gene: TRBJ2-2; clone size: NA; D gene: NA; V gene: TRBV6-1; CDR3 DNA: TGTGCCAGCATGGGGACACGGAACACCGGGGAGCTGTTTTTT; CDR3 protein: CASMGTRNTGELFF
J gene: TRBJ1-2; clone size: NA; D gene: NA; V gene: TRBV2; CDR3 DNA: TGTGCCATCTCCGTGGGCCGGGGAAACTATGGCTACACCTTC; CDR3 protein: CAISVGRGNYGYTF
J gene: TRBJ2-7; clone size: NA; D gene: TRBD1; V gene: TRBV5-6; CDR3 DNA: TGTGCCAGCACCTTCCTTCCGGGACAGGGAGCCTACGAGCAGTACTTC; CDR3 protein: CASTFLPGQGAYEQYF
J gene: TRBJ2-1; clone size: NA; D gene: NA; V gene: TRBV5-4; CDR3 DNA: TGTGCCAGCAGCTTGGGCACACCCGAGCAGTTCTTC; CDR3 protein: CASSLGTPEQFF
J gene: TRBJ2-1; clone size: NA; D gene: NA; V gene: TRBV7-6; CDR3 DNA: TGTGCCAGCAGCTTCGGGGTGACATTGTCGGGTGGTGAGCAGTTCTTC; CDR3 protein: CASSFGVTLSGGEQFF
J gene: TRBJ1-5; clone size: NA; D gene: TRBD1; V gene: TRBV19; CDR3 DNA: TGTGCCAGTAGTATTACAGGGGGCGGTCAGCCCCAGCATTTT; CDR3 protein: CASSITGGGQPQHF
J gene: TRBJ2-7; clone size: NA; D gene: NA; V gene: TRBV2; CDR3 DNA: TGTGCCAGCAGATCATACGAGCAGTACTTC; CDR3 protein: CASRSYEQYF
J gene: TRBJ1-1; clone size: few; D gene: NA; V gene: TRBV12-5; CDR3 DNA: TGTGCTAGTGAGGAGAGCGGAGCTTTCTTT; CDR3 protein: CASEESGAFF
J gene: TRBJ1-5; clone size: NA; D gene: NA; V gene: TRBV6-1; CDR3 DNA: TGTGCCAGCAGTGATTGGGCAGCTAATAGCAATCAGCCCCAGCATTTT; CDR3 protein: CASSDWAANSNQPQHF
J gene: TRBJ2-1; clone size: NA; D gene: TRBD2; V gene: TRBV5-4; CDR3 DNA: TGTGCCAGCAGCTTGCCTAGCGGGAGTAATGAGCAGTTCTTC; CDR3 protein: CASSLPSGSNEQFF
J gene: TRBJ1-2; clone size: NA; D gene: NA; V gene: TRBV29-1; CDR3 DNA: TGCAGCGTTCTTACAATCCATACTAACTATGGCTACACCTTC; CDR3 protein: CSVLTIHTNYGYTF
J gene: TRBJ1-5; clone size: NA; D gene: NA; V gene: TRBV4-1; CDR3 DNA: TGCGCCAGCAGCCAAGATCCTAAGCGTTCGAATCAGCCCCAGCATTTT; CDR3 protein: CASSQDPKRSNQPQHF
J gene: TRBJ2-4; clone size: NA; D gene: TRBD1; V gene: TRBV5-1; CDR3 DNA: TGCGCCAGCAGCTTGGAAGGACAGGGGACACTTGGCGCCAAAAACATTCAGTACTTC; CDR3 protein: CASSLEGQGTLGAKNIQYF
J gene: TRBJ1-4; clone size: NA; D gene: NA; V gene: TRBV15; CDR3 DNA: TGTGCCACCAGCAGAGGGGTAGGGGCCGAAAAACTGTTTTTT; CDR3 protein: CATSRGVGAEKLFF
J gene: TRBJ2-3; clone size: once; D gene: TRBD2; V gene: TRBV28; CDR3 DNA: TGTGCCAGCAGAGGAGCGGGAGGGGACACAGATACGCAGTATTTT; CDR3 protein: CASRGAGGDTDTQYF
J gene: TRBJ1-1; clone size: NA; D gene: TRBD1; V gene: TRBV9; CDR3 DNA: TGTGCCAGCAGCCCAACAGGGGTTGGCACTGAAGCTTTCTTT; CDR3 protein: CASSPTGVGTEAFF
J gene: TRBJ1-1; clone size: NA; D gene: NA; V gene: TRBV4-1; CDR3 DNA: TGCGCCAGCAGCCAAGTTGGGGGGTGGACTGAAGCTTTCTTT; CDR3 protein: CASSQVGGWTEAFF
J gene: TRBJ2-5; clone size: NA; D gene: TRBD2; V gene: TRBV25-1; CDR3 DNA: TGTGCCAGCTCCCGTGGACTAGCGGGATTAGGAGAGACCCAGTACTTC; CDR3 protein: CASSRGLAGLGETQYF
J gene: TRBJ2-7; clone size: NA; D gene: TRBD2; V gene: TRBV5-4; CDR3 DNA: TGTGCCAGCAGCCACCGGGGACTAGCGGATTACGAGCAGTACTTC; CDR3 protein: CASSHRGLADYEQYF
J gene: TRBJ2-3; clone size: NA; D gene: NA; V gene: TRBV2; CDR3 DNA: TGTGCCAGCAGGCCCACAGGGAAGGAAACAGATACGCAGTATTTT; CDR3 protein: CASRPTGKETDTQYF
J gene: TRBJ2-7; clone size: NA; D gene: NA; V gene: TRBV7-2; CDR3 DNA: TGTGCCAGCAGCCCCGGAGGGCTGGGGGAGCAGTACTTC; CDR3 protein: CASSPGGLGEQYF
J gene: TRBJ2-3; clone size: NA; D gene: TRBD1; V gene: TRBV5-1; CDR3 DNA: TGCGCCAGCAGCCGGGACAGGGTTTCAGATACGCAGTATTTT; CDR3 protein: CASSRDRVSDTQYF
J gene: TRBJ2-5; clone size: NA; D gene: NA; V gene: TRBV6-1; CDR3 DNA: TGTGCCAGCAGGAGATCCTACCAAGAGACCCAGTACTTC; CDR3 protein: CASRRSYQETQYF
J gene: TRBJ2-3; clone size: NA; D gene: NA; V gene: TRBV27; CDR3 DNA: TGTGCCAGCAGTTTATCCCCTAGGAGCACAGATACGCAGTATTTT; CDR3 protein: CASSLSPRSTDTQYF
J gene: TRBJ2-2; clone size: NA; D gene: TRBD1; V gene: TRBV5-1; CDR3 DNA: TGCGCCAGCAGCTTGGCCGGGACAGGGGCGCCCGGGGAGCTGTTTTTT; CDR3 protein: CASSLAGTGAPGELFF
J gene: TRBJ2-4; clone size: NA; D gene: NA; V gene: TRBV28; CDR3 DNA: TGTGCCAGCAGTTCAGTAACGAAACCAAACATTCAGTACTTC; CDR3 protein: CASSSVTKPNIQYF
J gene: TRBJ2-1; clone size: NA; D gene: TRBD2; V gene: TRBV5-1; CDR3 DNA: TGCGCCAGCAGCTCTTACAATGGAACGAGCGGGAGATACAATGAGCAGTTCTTC; CDR3 protein: CASSSYNGTSGRYNEQFF
J gene: TRBJ1-1; clone size: NA; D gene: TRBD1; V gene: TRBV7-8; CDR3 DNA: TGTGCCAGCAGGTACCGGGACAGGGTAGGGGACACTGAAGCTTTCTTT; CDR3 protein: CASRYRDRVGDTEAFF
J gene: TRBJ1-2; clone size: NA; D gene: NA; V gene: TRBV6-6; CDR3 DNA: TGTGCCAGCCATGGGGGGGCGGGTGGCTACACCTTC; CDR3 protein: CASHGGAGGYTF
J gene: TRBJ1-4; clone size: medium-sized; D gene: NA; V gene: TRBV4-1; CDR3 DNA: TGCGCCAGCAGCCAAGAGGGGGCTGGCCAGCCTAATGAAAAACTGTTTTTT; CDR3 protein: CASSQEGAGQPNEKLFF